Listed below are T cell receptor beta chains from one sample, sequenced in a study of shared T cell receptors in the human thymus. The data were produced by immunoSEQ multiplex PCR, yet TCRdb's version contains in-frame clones alone and is incomplete. The table shows some 400,000 clones, with 95% occurring only once. The sequencing input was thymocytes. These receptors were obtained from a human donor. Each CDR3 is given with its conserved first and last residue. D genes are given only for firm matches. Clone sizes are given selectively: once, few, many, or a class where the clone is expanded.

15	TRBD2	TRBV7-9	TRBJ2-1	once	TGTGCCAGCAGCTTGGGGACTAGCGTTTGCAATGAGCAGTTCTTC	CASSLGTSVCNEQFF
16	-	TRBV27	TRBJ1-2	-	TGTGCCAGCAGTTCCGGACAGCCCACGGGTAACTATGGCTACACCTTC	CASSSGQPTGNYGYTF
15	-	TRBV6-5	TRBJ1-2	-	TGTGCCAGCAGCCGCCTCAAGTACCCTAACTATGGCTACACCTTC	CASSRLKYPNYGYTF
15	TRBD2	TRBV2	TRBJ2-3	-	TGTGCCAGCAGTGAGGGACTAGCGGTCACAGATACGCAGTATTTT	CASSEGLAVTDTQYF
17	TRBD2	TRBV10-2	TRBJ2-7	-	TGCGCCAGCAGTGAGTCGAGAACGGCTCCTAGCGGATACGAGCAGTACTTC	CASSESRTAPSGYEQYF
13	-	TRBV2	TRBJ1-5	-	TGTGCCAGCAGTGTAGGGGGGGATCAGCCCCAGCATTTT	CASSVGGDQPQHF
18	-	TRBV4-1	TRBJ1-3	-	TGCGCCAGCAGCCCGGGACTAGCGGGAGGGCGGTCTGGAAACACCATATATTTT	CASSPGLAGGRSGNTIYF
10	-	TRBV11-2	TRBJ2-5	-	TGTGCCAGCAGCGAAGAGACCCAGTACTTC	CASSEETQYF
12	-	TRBV14	TRBJ2-1	-	TGTGCCAGCAGCAGGGGATGGAATGAGCAGTTCTTC	CASSRGWNEQFF
12	-	TRBV19	TRBJ1-2	-	TGTGCCAGCAAACCAGGGAGTGATGGCTACACCTTC	CASKPGSDGYTF
14	-	TRBV6-6	TRBJ2-7	-	TGTGCCAGCAATTCGCAGGGGAGGTCCTACGAGCAGTACTTC	CASNSQGRSYEQYF
15	-	TRBV6-6	TRBJ1-1	-	TGTGCCAGCAGTTTCACCGGGTCTCAAAACACTGAAGCTTTCTTT	CASSFTGSQNTEAFF
15	-	TRBV18	TRBJ2-1	-	TGTGCCAGCTCACCACCTAGAACGCCCTACAATGAGCAGTTCTTC	CASSPPRTPYNEQFF
17	-	TRBV10-3	TRBJ2-5	-	TGTGCCATCAGTGGGGCCCGGGGCAGGGTACCCGATGAGACCCAGTACTTC	CAISGARGRVPDETQYF
16	-	TRBV7-2	TRBJ1-5	-	TGTGCCAGCAGCTTAGGACAGGTACCCGGCAATCAGCCCCAGCATTTT	CASSLGQVPGNQPQHF
14	TRBD1	TRBV2	TRBJ2-1	-	TGTGCCAGCATTGGACAGGAGAGGGACAATGAGCAGTTCTTC	CASIGQERDNEQFF
15	-	TRBV5-6	TRBJ1-5	-	TGTGCCAGCAGCTTACACAGGGCAGGGAATCAGCCCCAGCATTTT	CASSLHRAGNQPQHF
13	-	TRBV10-1	TRBJ1-2	once	TGCGCCAGCAGTGACGCCGCGGACTATGGCTACACCTTC	CASSDAADYGYTF
18	TRBD2	TRBV4-2	TRBJ2-7	-	TGTGCCAGCAGCCAAAATGGCGGTTTACTAGCGGGAGTCTACGAGCAGTACTTC	CASSQNGGLLAGVYEQYF
15	-	TRBV28	TRBJ2-4	-	TGTGCCAGCAGCACTAGCAGGGTTGTCAAAAACATTCAGTACTTC	CASSTSRVVKNIQYF
16	-	TRBV5-3	TRBJ1-2	-	TGTGCCAGAAGCCCAACATACTTGACAGCCCCCTATGGCTACACCTTC	CARSPTYLTAPYGYTF
13	-	TRBV7-9	TRBJ1-5	-	TGTGCCAGCAGCCGGCGGGAAAATCAGCCCCAGCATTTT	CASSRRENQPQHF
16	-	TRBV28	TRBJ1-5	-	TGTGCCAGCAGTTTGCCCAGGGTTTTATTCAATCAGCCCCAGCATTTT	CASSLPRVLFNQPQHF
16	TRBD2	TRBV7-8	TRBJ2-3	-	TGTGCCAGCAGCTTACCCCAGCGGGAGACGACAGATACGCAGTATTTT	CASSLPQRETTDTQYF
16	TRBD2	TRBV30	TRBJ2-3	-	TGTGCCTGGAGTACGGGACTAGCGGAAAGCACAGATACGCAGTATTTT	CAWSTGLAESTDTQYF
20	TRBD1	TRBV7-4	TRBJ1-4	-	TGTGCCAGCAGCCTTCTCTGGACAGGGTGGCTGTCTGGGCCTAATGAAAAACTGTTTTTT	CASSLLWTGWLSGPNEKLFF
17	TRBD2	TRBV4-1	TRBJ2-1	-	TGCGCCAGCAGCCAAGAAGAGCGGGAGGGAGGACTTGGTGAGCAGTTCTTC	CASSQEEREGGLGEQFF
15	-	TRBV15	TRBJ2-4	-	TGTGCCACCAGCAGAGATGGATCCGGTGTATACATTCAGTACTTC	CATSRDGSGVYIQYF
15	-	TRBV27	TRBJ1-1	-	TGTGCCAGCAGTTCATGGACCGGGAGGAACACTGAAGCTTTCTTT	CASSSWTGRNTEAFF
18	-	TRBV4-1	TRBJ2-1	-	TGCGCCAGCAGCCAATTACCTCCCCTCCCAGGGGTCTACAATGAGCAGTTCTTC	CASSQLPPLPGVYNEQFF
15	-	TRBV5-6	TRBJ2-2	-	TGTGCCAGCAGCTTCGAGGGCAGGGCCACCGGGGAGCTGTTTTTT	CASSFEGRATGELFF
16	TRBD1	TRBV6-5	TRBJ1-2	once	TGTGCCAGCAGTTACCGGGAACGGGACAGGGTTGGTGGCTACACCTTC	CASSYRERDRVGGYTF
17	TRBD2	TRBV4-1	TRBJ2-7	-	TGCGCCAGCAGCCAAGGATGTAGGGCTAGCGGCTCCTACGAGCAGTACTTC	CASSQGCRASGSYEQYF